This T cell receptor beta chain was recovered during a study of blood T cell repertoires in COVID-19. Study overall: Italy, Spain and the United States were the sources of the convalescent and acute COVID-19 samples. The analysed material was cDNA or gDNA that came from T cells, B-cell-depleted T cells, or PBMCs.

V was clipped by 1 base and J by 6 bases, with 20 bases between them. The CDR3 runs to 17 residues. Germline CDR1 and CDR2: SGHDN and FVKESK. Per the original methods: Amplifying reference gene primers gave estimates of nucleated cell counts. Sequencing used immunoSEQ multiplex PCR; TCRdb keeps in-frame clones, though not all of them. V, J and clone size derive from that table, while D and trimming were established from the DNA sequence. The sample lists approximately 100,000 clones, approximately 89% seen once, with 15% to 20% in the top ten. This clonotype was sampled from a woman older than 75 in a cohort sampled during active COVID-19. The gene calls are TRBV14 and TRBJ2-3; D may be TRBD2 (7 bases). The sequenced sample was peripheral blood. CDR3 sequence reads: CASSQVRRGANRDTQYF. In nucleotides, the CDR3 is TGTGCCAGCAGCCAAGTACGTCGGGGGGCGAATCGGGATACGCAGTATTTT.